A selection of T cell receptor beta chains follows, all from one sample in a study of shared clonotypes between healthy human individuals. The method was immunoSEQ multiplex PCR; TCRdb's version includes in-frame clones alone and lacks a portion of them. The sample has some 2,000,000 clones, approximately 95% seen once; the top ten hold more than 0.1%. Sequenced input: naive CD4+ T cells sorted from blood. These receptors were collected from a man aged 18 to 29 in good health. CDR3s include the opening cysteine and the closing phenylalanine or tryptophan. D genes are given only for firm matches. Where a row states a size, it is once, few, many or the class of an expanded clone; other rows omit it.

D	V	J	size	DNA	CDR3
TRBD1	TRBV10-3	TRBJ1-2	.	TGTGCCATCAACCCGGGACAGGGGAACTATGGCTACACCTTC	CAINPGQGNYGYTF
.	TRBV19	TRBJ2-5	.	TGTGCCAGTAGTATAGGGCCCGGGGCGGAGACCCAGTACTTC	CASSIGPGAETQYF
TRBD1	TRBV30	TRBJ2-7	.	TGTGCCTGGACTCGGGACAGGGGATACGAGCAGTACTTC	CAWTRDRGYEQYF
.	TRBV25-1	TRBJ1-1	.	TGTGCCAGCAGGGCAAACACTGAAGCTTTCTTT	CASRANTEAFF
TRBD1	TRBV4-3	TRBJ1-2	.	TGCGCCAGCAGCCAAGATACCATCGGGACAGGGGCCCCACGTGGCTACACCTTC	CASSQDTIGTGAPRGYTF
.	TRBV19	TRBJ1-1	few	TGTGCCAGTAGTACCAACTCTTTGAACACTGAAGCTTTCTTT	CASSTNSLNTEAFF
TRBD2	TRBV2	TRBJ2-1	.	TGTGCCAGCAGTTGGGCGGGGGGGCCCAATGAGCAGTTCTTC	CASSWAGGPNEQFF
.	TRBV4-1	TRBJ1-1	.	TGCGCCAGCAGCCAAGATTTGGGGGCCACGTTCAGGACTGAAGCTTTCTTT	CASSQDLGATFRTEAFF
.	TRBV6-6	TRBJ2-7	.	TGTGCCAGCAGTTACCGTGGACTCTTAATCGTCGGAGAGCAGTACTTC	CASSYRGLLIVGEQYF
TRBD1	TRBV5-6	TRBJ2-6	.	TGTGCCAGCAGCCCCGGACAGGGGATAGAACCTGGGGCCAACGTCCTGACTTTC	CASSPGQGIEPGANVLTF
TRBD2	TRBV5-4	TRBJ2-1	.	TGTGCCAGCAGCTTGGGGCTAGCGGCCGGCGTCGTCTACAATGAGCAGTTCTTC	CASSLGLAAGVVYNEQFF
.	TRBV27	TRBJ1-2	.	TGTGCCAGCAGCTTACAGTCTAACTATGGCTACACCTTC	CASSLQSNYGYTF
.	TRBV7-2	TRBJ2-2	.	TGTGCCAGCAGCTTAAATGGTGGGGGCACCGGGGAGCTGTTTTTT	CASSLNGGGTGELFF
.	TRBV14	TRBJ2-7	.	TGTGCCAGCAGCCAAGACCCATATGGGGACGCATCCTACGAGCAGTACTTC	CASSQDPYGDASYEQYF
.	TRBV7-2	TRBJ2-5	.	TGTGCCAGCAGCTTATTTAGAAGAGAGACCCAGTACTTC	CASSLFRRETQYF
TRBD1	TRBV7-9	TRBJ2-4	.	TGTGCCAGCAGCTTTCTACCGGGACAGTTAATAAAAAACATTCAGTACTTC	CASSFLPGQLIKNIQYF
.	TRBV6-1	TRBJ1-2	.	TGTGCCAGCAGTGTTCTACCGGATTCTAACTATGGCTACACCTTC	CASSVLPDSNYGYTF
TRBD1	TRBV25-1	TRBJ1-2	.	TGTGCCAGCAGTGACCCTACAGGGGGCGGCTATGGCTACACCTTC	CASSDPTGGGYGYTF
TRBD1	TRBV5-1	TRBJ2-5	.	TGCGCCAGCAGCTTGGGGGGACAGTGGGTGACCCAGTACTTC	CASSLGGQWVTQYF
TRBD1	TRBV6-5	TRBJ1-5	.	TGTGCCAGCAGTTACTCGACAGGGAAGGGTCAGCCCCAGCATTTT	CASSYSTGKGQPQHF
.	TRBV7-3	TRBJ2-7	.	TGTGCCAGTCGACAGGGAGGCTCCTACGAGCAGTACTTC	CASRQGGSYEQYF
TRBD2	TRBV27	TRBJ2-3	.	TGTGCCAGCAGTTTAACGTTCCCAGCGGGGGGTAGTTCAGATACGCAGTATTTT	CASSLTFPAGGSSDTQYF
.	TRBV10-3	TRBJ2-1	.	TGTGCCATCAGTGAGTCGTCCCTAGCTCGCTCCTACAATGAGCAGTTCTTC	CAISESSLARSYNEQFF
.	TRBV5-1	TRBJ2-2	.	TGCGCCAGCAGTAATAGTGCTTCGGCCGGGGAGCTGTTTTTT	CASSNSASAGELFF
TRBD1	TRBV7-3	TRBJ1-2	.	TGTGCCAGCAGCTTAGAAAGGACAGGGAGTGGCTACACCTTC	CASSLERTGSGYTF
.	TRBV10-3	TRBJ1-3	.	TGTGCCATCAGTGATAGCCCGGGAACTGGAAACACCATATATTTT	CAISDSPGTGNTIYF
.	TRBV19	TRBJ1-1	.	TGTGCCAGTAGTAAAGGGTGGGCTGAAGCTTTCTTT	CASSKGWAEAFF
.	TRBV5-1	TRBJ1-1	once	TGCGCCAGCAGCATAGAAAACAGGGATGAAGCTTTCTTT	CASSIENRDEAFF
.	TRBV29-1	TRBJ2-3	once	TGCAGCGTTGGGGCAGGGACAGATACGCAGTATTTT	CSVGAGTDTQYF
TRBD1	TRBV7-9	TRBJ2-5	once	TGTGCCAGCAGCTTAGGACAGGGAAGTGAAAAAGAGACCCAGTACTTC	CASSLGQGSEKETQYF
TRBD1	TRBV5-6	TRBJ1-6	.	TGTGCCAGCAGTTTCACCCCCGGGACAGTCCAACCTCCACCCCTCCACTTT	CASSFTPGTVQPPPLHF
TRBD2	TRBV10-1	TRBJ2-1	.	TGCCCACCCGGCGGGAGATCCTACAATGAGCAGTTCTTC	CPPGGRSYNEQFF
TRBD2	TRBV9	TRBJ2-3	.	TGTGCCAGCAGCGGCACTAGCGGAGCTAGCACAGATACGCAGTATTTT	CASSGTSGASTDTQYF
TRBD1	TRBV5-4	TRBJ1-4	few	TGTGCCAGCAGCGAAGTAGGGACAGGGAAACTGTTTTTT	CASSEVGTGKLFF
TRBD2	TRBV5-1	TRBJ2-1	.	TGCGCCAGCCAACGACTAGCGGGACCCTCGATCTCCTACAATGAGCAGTTCTTC	CASQRLAGPSISYNEQFF
.	TRBV18	TRBJ2-3	once	TGTGCCAGCTCACGAACCGGAGATACGCAGTATTTT	CASSRTGDTQYF
.	TRBV18	TRBJ2-7	.	TGTGCCAGCTCACCACCTGGGGGCGGCTACGAGCAGTACTTC	CASSPPGGGYEQYF
TRBD2	TRBV29-1	TRBJ2-1	.	TGCAGCGCGGGACTAGCGGGACCGGGAGAGCAGTTCTTC	CSAGLAGPGEQFF
.	TRBV5-5	TRBJ1-2	.	TGTGCCAGCAGCTTGGTTGAGGCAGGCTATGGCTACACCTTC	CASSLVEAGYGYTF
.	TRBV7-9	TRBJ2-7	.	TGTGCCAGCAGCTTAATGTTCACTCTGGGCGAGCAGTACTTC	CASSLMFTLGEQYF
.	TRBV5-1	TRBJ2-7	.	TGCGCCAGCAGCCCCACCGAAGGGGACACAAAGTACTTC	CASSPTEGDTKYF
.	TRBV5-1	TRBJ1-6	.	TGCGCCAGCAGTCTTACGAGGGTTAATTGGGATTCACCCCTCCACTTT	CASSLTRVNWDSPLHF
.	TRBV9	TRBJ2-5	.	TGTGCCAGCAGCGTAGGTCGGAGTTGGCAGGGGGGCGTTGAGACCCAGTACTTC	CASSVGRSWQGGVETQYF
TRBD1	TRBV5-1	TRBJ1-2	.	TGCGCCAGCAGCTCGGGACAGGTCTATGGCTACACCTTC	CASSSGQVYGYTF
.	TRBV7-9	TRBJ1-1	.	TGTGCCAGCAGTGCAGGATGGAGCACTGAAGCTTTCTTT	CASSAGWSTEAFF
.	TRBV9	TRBJ2-5	.	TGTGCCAGCAGCGTAAGGGCCGGGGAGACCCAGTACTTC	CASSVRAGETQYF
.	TRBV28	TRBJ1-5	.	TGTGCCAGCAGTTTGGGGAGACGGGAACAGCCCCAGCATTTT	CASSLGRREQPQHF
TRBD1	TRBV15	TRBJ2-7	.	TGTGCCACCAGCCGGGACAGGGGATCCGAGCAGTACTTC	CATSRDRGSEQYF
TRBD1	TRBV11-1	TRBJ2-7	.	TGTGCCAGCAGCTTCCGGGACAGGCTAATAACCTACGAGCAGTACTTC	CASSFRDRLITYEQYF
.	TRBV5-1	TRBJ2-2	once	TGCGCCAGCAGCTTGGCGACAGGTACCGGGGAGCTGTTTTTT	CASSLATGTGELFF
TRBD1	TRBV6-6	TRBJ2-7	.	TGTGCCAGCACTCGATCTGAAGGGGACAGTCGGAACGAGCAGTACTTC	CASTRSEGDSRNEQYF
.	TRBV10-3	TRBJ2-5	.	TGTGCCATCAGTCCAAGGGACACCCAAGAGACCCAGTACTTC	CAISPRDTQETQYF
.	TRBV2	TRBJ2-1	.	TGTGCCAGCAGTGAAGATACTAAATCGGGTGAGCAGTTCTTC	CASSEDTKSGEQFF
.	TRBV6-5	TRBJ2-1	.	TGTGCCAGCAGTCCCACCAGGCGGCTTAAGGATGAGCAGTTCTTC	CASSPTRRLKDEQFF
TRBD1	TRBV15	TRBJ2-2	.	TGTGCCACCAGCAGAGAGGACAGGGACACCGGGGAGCTGTTTTTT	CATSREDRDTGELFF